This TCR beta chain emerged from a study of blood T cell repertoires in COVID-19. As for the study in general: From T cells, B-cell-depleted T cells, or PBMCs came the material, which was cDNA or gDNA.

In the authors' methods: Amplifying reference gene primers gave estimates of nucleated cell counts. Assay used: immunoSEQ multiplex PCR; TCRdb lists only in-frame clones, some missing. V and J calls and clone size are as listed in that table; D and trimming were resolved from the DNA. The table records about 170,000 clones, roughly 86% of them present only once. Germline assignment: CDR1 LNHDA and CDR2 SQIVND (reference sequence). This CDR3 is 14 amino acids long. Deletions cut 6 bases from V and 3 bases from J, with 15 bases between. J is TRBJ2-7 and V is TRBV19; a weak D match, TRBD1 (5 bases). Sequencing used peripheral blood. The TCR sequence derives from a man aged 65 to 79 with acute or convalescent COVID-19. The CDR3 here is CASSPVGHLYEQYF. The CDR3 nucleotides are TGTGCCAGTAGCCCGGTCGGACACCTCTACGAGCAGTACTTC.